What follows are 27 T cell receptor beta chains derived from one specimen sequenced in a study of beta chain features in type 1 diabetes. Every bit of the isolated RNA underwent reverse transcription, so sequencing read expressed TCRB transcripts. Clones were sequenced by immunoSEQ multiplex PCR, and TCRdb holds only the in-frame ones, with some missing. There are more than 150,000 clones in the sample; 10% to 15% occur only once, and 0.55% to 0.8% lies in the top ten. Sequences were obtained from central memory CD4+ T cells from blood. Source of these receptors: a woman aged 18-29 years in good health.

This clone was recorded a few times. This rearrangement joins TRBV5-4 to TRBJ2-3; D remains ambiguous. The CDR3 sequence is 14 residues long. V lost 0 bases and J lost 0, with 5 bases in between. Germline-derived CDR1 and CDR2 are SGHNT and YYREEE (reference sequence). CDR3 sequence reads: CASSLVRSTDTQYF. DNA for the CDR3: TGTGCCAGCAGCTTGGTTAGAAGCACAGATACGCAGTATTTT.

This clone was picked up a small number of times. The gene calls are TRBV5-6 and TRBJ1-2; TRBD1 might be the D (6 bases). This CDR3 comprises 13 residues. V was pared by 4 bases and J by 4 bases, with 11 bases between. The V gene's germline CDR1 is SGHDT and CDR2 YYEEEE. CDR3 DNA sequence: TGTGCCAGCAGCGCAGACAGGACCTATGGCTACACCTTC. Its protein product is CASSADRTYGYTF.

This clone was counted only a few times. This sequence joins TRBV19 and TRBJ2-2; 9 positions agree with TRBD2. The V segment lost 3 bases and the J segment 5 bases; nucleotides outside the gene matches: 13. There are 18 residues in the CDR3. CDR1 LNHDA and CDR2 SQIVND come from the germline V gene (reference sequence). This CDR3 reads CASSMPSGIVLRTGELFF. Written as DNA, the CDR3 is TGTGCCAGTAGTATGCCTAGCGGGATTGTATTACGTACCGGGGAGCTGTTTTTT. Based on the CDR3 plus reference TRBV19 and TRBJ2-2, the full variable domain is DGGITQSPKYLFRKEGQNVTLSCEQNLNHDAMYWYRQDPGQGLRLIYYSQIVNDFQKGDIAEGYSVSREKKESFPLTVTSAQKNPTAFYLCASSMPSGIVLRTGELFFGEGSRLTVL.

V and J are TRBV19 and TRBJ2-1; a weak D match, TRBD1 (6 bases). Germline V gene lookup returns CDR1 LNHDA and CDR2 SQIVND (reference sequence). This CDR3 has 11 residues. Trimming left V 8 bases short and J 9 bases short, with 11 bases between. The CDR3 bases are TGTGCCAGTCAACAGGGTTCTGAGCAGTTCTTC. It yields the protein CASQQGSEQFF.

V usage is TRBV30 and J usage is TRBJ2-1, with D tentatively TRBD2 (6 bases). The CDR3 is 14 amino acids. Germline assignment: CDR1 GTSNPN and CDR2 SVGIG (reference sequence). Trimming left V 5 bases short and J 2 bases short, with 13 bases between. CDR3 amino acids: CAWARESAYNEQFF. The CDR3 DNA sequence: TGTGCCTGGGCTCGGGAGTCCGCCTACAATGAGCAGTTCTTC. The entire variable domain, with the rest obtained from reference TRBV30 and TRBJ2-1, is as follows: SQTIHQWPATLVQPVGSPLSLECTVEGTSNPNLYWYRQAAGRGLQLLFYSVGIGQISSEVPQNLSASRPQDRQFILSSKKLLLSDSGFYLCAWARESAYNEQFFGPGTRLTVL.

This clone was observed a few times. This chain connects TRBV6-4 to TRBJ2-5, with 8 bases identical to TRBD2. V shed 2 bases, J shed 5 bases, and the junction held 7 bases outside the gene matches. Germline V gene lookup returns CDR1 MRHNA and CDR2 SNTAGT. There are 15 residues in the CDR3. CDR3 nucleotides: TGTGCCAGCAGTGACCGGGAGGGGGGCCGCGAGACCCAGTACTTC. This sequence encodes CASSDREGGRETQYF.

The V call is TRBV5-5, the J call TRBJ2-1; no firm D call. Trimming took off 2 bases at V and 12 bases at J, with 21 bases between the two ends. The germline CDR1 and CDR2 sequences are SGHKS and YYEKEE (reference sequence). CDR3 length: 15 residues. Written as DNA, the CDR3 is TGTGCCAGCAGCTTATTAACGAGGAGCAGATCCACGCAGTTCTTC. As protein: CASSLLTRSRSTQFF.

V and J are TRBV5-1 and TRBJ2-4; 7 bases map to TRBD2. Germline V gene data show CDR1 as SGHRS and CDR2 as YFSETQ. The CDR3 consists of 17 residues. J gave up 4 bases and V 0 bases, and 10 bases lay outside the gene matches. The CDR3 reads CASSLGVYGLGKNIQYF. CDR3 nucleotide sequence: TGCGCCAGCAGCTTGGGAGTTTACGGACTAGGGAAAAACATTCAGTACTTC.

This chain links TRBV5-1 with TRBJ2-6; D is perhaps TRBD2 (6 bases). Per the germline V gene, CDR1 is SGHRS and CDR2 is YFSETQ. CDR3 size: 16 residues. Between the trimmed V and J ends, which lost 0 bases and 4 bases, there was a span of 11 bases. CDR3 nucleotide sequence: TGCGCCAGCAGCTTGGGGCGGGGTGCAGGGGCCAACGTCCTGACTTTC. It yields the protein CASSLGRGAGANVLTF.

This clone has a handful of counts. This rearrangement joins TRBV4-1 to TRBJ2-7; tentative D call: TRBD2 (5 bases). V gave up 0 bases and J gave up 3 bases, with 12 bases separating them. Germline lookup yields CDR1 MGHRA and CDR2 YSYEKL. This CDR3 has 15 residues. The CDR3 protein is CASSQDGPGNYEQYF. The CDR3 bases are TGCGCCAGCAGCCAAGATGGGCCGGGAAACTACGAGCAGTACTTC.

This sequence joins TRBV28 and TRBJ2-1, with TRBD1 matching 9 bases. The CDR3 runs to 16 residues. With V trimmed by 5 bases and J by 6 bases, 11 bases remained unmatched. Germline-derived CDR1 and CDR2 are MDHEN and SYDVKM. The chain's CDR3 is CASSRSGTGNFNEQFF. As DNA, the CDR3 is TGTGCCAGCAGTCGATCCGGGACAGGGAATTTCAATGAGCAGTTCTTC.

This clone was detected a few times. The rearrangement links TRBV5-6 to TRBJ2-5; TRBD1 might be the D (6 bases). The CDR3 runs 15 residues. V dropped 4 bases and J dropped 3 bases, with 16 bases sitting between them. Germline V CDR1 and CDR2: SGHDT, YYEEEE. CDR3: CASSEPTGREETQYF. In nucleotides, the CDR3 is TGTGCCAGCAGCGAACCAACAGGGCGGGAAGAGACCCAGTACTTC. Looking up the rest from reference TRBV5-6 and TRBJ2-5 gives the full variable domain: DAGVTQSPTHLIKTRGQQVTLRCSPKSGHDTVSWYQQALGQGPQFIFQYYEEEERQRGNFPDRFSGHQFPNYSSELNVNALLLGDSALYLCASSEPTGREETQYFGPGTRLLVL.

This clone occurred a few times. This chain links TRBV15 with TRBJ2-1; 12 positions agree with TRBD1. The V gene end was trimmed by 1 base and the J gene end by 8 bases; junction bases not matched to a gene: 6. Germline V gives CDR1 LNHNV, CDR2 YYDKDF (reference sequence). This CDR3 is 16 amino acids long. The DNA for the CDR3 is TGTGCCACCAGCAGAGCGGGGACAGGGGGCAGGGATGAGCAGTTCTTC. Protein sequence: CATSRAGTGGRDEQFF.

This clone was seen only a few times. The chain employs TRBV20-1 and TRBJ2-5, with TRBD1 as a possible D gene (6 bases). The germline CDR1 and CDR2 sequences are DFQATT and SNEGSKA (reference sequence). The CDR3 length is 11 residues. With 0 bases removed from V and 9 bases from J, the gap between germline ends came to 8 bases. Here the CDR3 reads CSARDSGAQYF. The CDR3 DNA follows: TGCAGTGCTAGAGATTCAGGGGCCCAGTACTTC.

The chain links TRBV7-2 to TRBJ2-3, with 12 bases aligning to TRBD2. The V gene end was trimmed by 5 bases and the J gene end by 4 bases; junction bases not matched to a gene: 10. CDR3 size: 17 residues. CDR1 and CDR2 from the germline V gene are SGHTA and FQGNSA. The CDR3 sequence is CASSHRPGLAGSDTQYF. CDR3 nucleotides: TGTGCCAGCAGCCATCGACCGGGACTAGCGGGTTCAGATACGCAGTATTTT.

The rearrangement uses TRBV19 and TRBJ1-2; D not resolved. Trimming left V 3 bases short and J 7 bases short, with 9 bases between. The germline V gene has CDR1 LNHDA and CDR2 SQIVND (reference sequence). The CDR3 loop spans 12 amino acids. The CDR3, as DNA: TGTGCCAGTAGTATGGGCAGATCTGGCTACACCTTC. Translated: CASSMGRSGYTF.

The genes are TRBV6-6 and TRBJ1-1; D is possibly TRBD1 (6 bases). The CDR3 covers 12 residues. V lost 5 bases, J lost 6 bases, and 10 bases lay in between. In germline, CDR1 is MNHNY, CDR2 SVGAGI (reference sequence). CDR3 DNA sequence: TGTGCCAGCAGTCCACGGACAGCTGAAGCTTTCTTT. Translated, it gives CASSPRTAEAFF.

The chain has TRBV6-5 and TRBJ2-4, with TRBD1 identical over 7 bases. Unmatched junction bases numbered 7, after V lost 6 bases and J lost 8 bases. The CDR3 has 13 residues. The germline CDR1 and CDR2 sequences are MNHEY and SVGAGI. CDR3 DNA sequence: TGTGCCAGCAGAAATGACAGGGTGGACATTCAGTACTTC. Translated, it gives CASRNDRVDIQYF.

This clone occurred a few times. The chain links TRBV18 to TRBJ2-5, with TRBD2 identical over 10 bases. CDR1 and CDR2 from the germline V gene are KGHSH and LQKENI. J lost 5 bases, V lost 3 bases, and 6 bases had no gene match. The CDR3 has 15 amino acids. CDR3 amino acids: CASSPPGLARETQYF. In nucleotides, the CDR3 is TGTGCCAGCTCACCGCCGGGACTAGCGCGGGAGACCCAGTACTTC.

The table lists this clone with a few counts. This chain connects TRBV29-1 to TRBJ2-1; perhaps TRBD2 as D (5 bases). CDR1 is SQVTM, CDR2 ANQGSEA, per germline. Trimming pared 1 base from V and 10 bases from J, leaving 17 bases between. The CDR3 covers 14 residues. The CDR3 region is CSVEAFSERNEQFF. The CDR3 nucleotides read TGCAGCGTTGAAGCCTTTAGTGAGCGGAACGAGCAGTTCTTC.

This clone was seen a few times. The same CDR3 arises from other DNA sequences in this sample as well. The gene calls are TRBV7-9 and TRBJ2-1; 7 nucleotides align to TRBD2. The V gene's germline CDR1 is SEHNR and CDR2 FQNEAQ (reference sequence). V shed 2 bases and J 0 bases; nucleotides not matched to a gene: 1. The CDR3 sequence is 15 residues long. This chain's CDR3 is CASSLRGSSYNEQFF. CDR3 in DNA: TGTGCCAGCAGCTTACGCGGGAGCTCCTACAATGAGCAGTTCTTC.

This chain connects TRBV4-1 to TRBJ2-1, with 10 bases lining up with TRBD2. CDR1 is MGHRA, CDR2 YSYEKL, per germline. The CDR3 consists of 17 residues. Trimming removed 0 bases from V and 4 bases from J; junction bases left unmatched: 6. The CDR3 DNA is TGCGCCAGCAGCCAAGAGACTAGCGGGTCTCTTTACAATGAGCAGTTCTTC. The encoded protein is CASSQETSGSLYNEQFF.

The genes are TRBV28 and TRBJ2-6; 10 nucleotides align to TRBD1. With V trimmed by 5 bases and J by 3 bases, 10 bases remained unmatched. The CDR3 sequence is 18 residues long. Germline assignment: CDR1 MDHEN and CDR2 SYDVKM. In DNA form, the CDR3 reads TGTGCCAGCAGTCCGCGACAGGGGGCAATTGGTGGGGCCAACGTCCTGACTTTC. Protein: CASSPRQGAIGGANVLTF.

This clone was observed a few times. The chain uses TRBV23-1 and TRBJ2-7; perhaps TRBD2 as D (5 bases). Being an ORF, TRBV23-1 has a function that is uncertain. V gave up 5 bases and J gave up 5 bases, with 10 bases separating them. This CDR3 comprises 12 residues. CDR3 loop: CASSSGKDEQYF. The CDR3 DNA reads TGCGCCAGCAGTTCGGGAAAGGACGAGCAGTACTTC.

There are many counts of this clone. The V call is TRBV28, the J call TRBJ1-5; D unresolved. The CDR3 has 15 amino acids. Trimming took 5 bases from V and 0 from J, leaving 11 bases between them. Germline values: CDR1 MDHEN, CDR2 SYDVKM. CDR3 sequence: CASSGSGFSNQPQHF. The CDR3 DNA follows: TGTGCCAGCAGTGGGTCGGGTTTTAGCAATCAGCCCCAGCATTTT.

The chain has TRBV10-3 and TRBJ2-2; 10 bases are shared with TRBD1. Trimming removed 7 bases from V and 3 bases from J; junction bases left unmatched: 8. This CDR3 has 16 amino acids. Germline V gene data show CDR1 as ENHRY and CDR2 as SYGVKD. The CDR3, as DNA: TGTGCCATCATGACCGGGACAGGGGTTTACACCGGGGAGCTGTTTTTT. It is translated as CAIMTGTGVYTGELFF.

This clone was seen a few times. V and J are TRBV2 and TRBJ2-7; D is perhaps TRBD2 (5 bases). The ends were cut back, 3 bases at V and 4 bases at J, with 13 bases in the middle. The CDR3 extends over 14 amino acids. CDR1 is SNHLY, CDR2 FYNNEI, per germline. CDR3 bases: TGTGCCAGCAGTGAGGCGACGGGAAGGTACGAGCAGTACTTC. Protein product: CASSEATGRYEQYF.